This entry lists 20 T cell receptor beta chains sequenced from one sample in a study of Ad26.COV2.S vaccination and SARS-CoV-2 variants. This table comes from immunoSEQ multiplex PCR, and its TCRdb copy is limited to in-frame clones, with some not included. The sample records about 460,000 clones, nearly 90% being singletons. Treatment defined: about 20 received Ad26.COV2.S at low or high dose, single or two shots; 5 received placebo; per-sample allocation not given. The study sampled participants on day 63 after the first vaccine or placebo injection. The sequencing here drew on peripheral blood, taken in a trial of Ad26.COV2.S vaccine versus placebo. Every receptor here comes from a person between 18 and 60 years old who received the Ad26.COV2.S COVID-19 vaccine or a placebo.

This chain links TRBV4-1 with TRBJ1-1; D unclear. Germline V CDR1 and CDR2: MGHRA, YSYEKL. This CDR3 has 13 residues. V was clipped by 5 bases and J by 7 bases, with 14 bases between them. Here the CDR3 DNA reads TGCGCCAGCAGCGGGTCTAACCCCCTTGAAGCTTTCTTT. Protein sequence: CASSGSNPLEAFF.

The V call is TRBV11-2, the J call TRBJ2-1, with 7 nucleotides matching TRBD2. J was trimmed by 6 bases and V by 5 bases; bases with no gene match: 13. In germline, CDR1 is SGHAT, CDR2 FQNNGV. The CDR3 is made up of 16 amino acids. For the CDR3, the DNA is TGTGCCAGCAGCCCCATCACTGCGGGAGTTACCAATGAGCAGTTCTTC. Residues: CASSPITAGVTNEQFF.

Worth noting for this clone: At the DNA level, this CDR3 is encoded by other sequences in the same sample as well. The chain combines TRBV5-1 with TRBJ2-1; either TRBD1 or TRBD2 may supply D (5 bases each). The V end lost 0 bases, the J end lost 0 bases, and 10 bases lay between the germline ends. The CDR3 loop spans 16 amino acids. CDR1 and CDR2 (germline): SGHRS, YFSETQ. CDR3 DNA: TGCGCCAGCAGCTTGGTTGGGGGAAACTCCTACAATGAGCAGTTCTTC. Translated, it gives CASSLVGGNSYNEQFF.

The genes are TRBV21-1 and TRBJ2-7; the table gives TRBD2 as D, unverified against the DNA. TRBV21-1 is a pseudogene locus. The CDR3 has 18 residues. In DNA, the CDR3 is TGTGCCAGCAGCAAAATAGAGTTAGCGGGAGGGCCGGGAGGCGAGCAGTACTTC. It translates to CASSKIELAGGPGGEQYF.

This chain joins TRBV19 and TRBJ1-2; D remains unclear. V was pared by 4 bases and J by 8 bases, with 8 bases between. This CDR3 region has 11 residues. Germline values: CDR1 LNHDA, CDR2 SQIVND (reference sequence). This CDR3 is CASSSHQGYTF. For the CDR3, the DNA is TGTGCCAGTAGTAGTCATCAGGGCTACACCTTC. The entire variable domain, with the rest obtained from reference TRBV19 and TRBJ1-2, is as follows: DGGITQSPKYLFRKEGQNVTLSCEQNLNHDAMYWYRQDPGQGLRLIYYSQIVNDFQKGDIAEGYSVSREKKESFPLTVTSAQKNPTAFYLCASSSHQGYTFGSGTRLTVV.

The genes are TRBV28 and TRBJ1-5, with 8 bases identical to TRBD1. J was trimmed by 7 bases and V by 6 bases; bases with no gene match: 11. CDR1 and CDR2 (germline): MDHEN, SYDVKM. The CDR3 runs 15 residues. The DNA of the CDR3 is TGTGCCAGCAGCCACCCTCAAGGACAGGGCCAGCCCCAGCATTTT. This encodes CASSHPQGQGQPQHF.

CDR3 region: CAISVEGGNQPQHF. The CDR3, as DNA: TGTGCCATCAGTGTAGAGGGGGGGAATCAGCCCCAGCATTTT. The chain couples TRBV10-3 to TRBJ1-5, with D possibly matching TRBD1 (6 bases). Germline V gives CDR1 ENHRY, CDR2 SYGVKD. This CDR3 comprises 14 residues. Deletions cut 4 bases from V and 4 bases from J, with 11 bases between.

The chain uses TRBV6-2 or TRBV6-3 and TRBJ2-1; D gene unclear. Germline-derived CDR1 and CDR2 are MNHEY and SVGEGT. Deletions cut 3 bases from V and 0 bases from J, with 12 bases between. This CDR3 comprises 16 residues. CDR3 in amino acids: CASSYSGRSSYNEQFF. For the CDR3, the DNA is TGTGCCAGCAGTTATAGTGGGCGGAGCTCCTACAATGAGCAGTTCTTC.

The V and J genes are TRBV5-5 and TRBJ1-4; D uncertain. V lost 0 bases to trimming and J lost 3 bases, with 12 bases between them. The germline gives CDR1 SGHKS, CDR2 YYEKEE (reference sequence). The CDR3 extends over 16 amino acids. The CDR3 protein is CASSLGPYPANEKLFF. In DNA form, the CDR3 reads TGTGCCAGCAGCTTGGGGCCTTACCCAGCTAATGAAAAACTGTTTTTT.

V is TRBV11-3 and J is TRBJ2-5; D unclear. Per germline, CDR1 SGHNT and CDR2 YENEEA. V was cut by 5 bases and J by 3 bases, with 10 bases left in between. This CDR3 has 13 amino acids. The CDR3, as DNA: TGTGCCAGCAGCCTCTCACAGAAAGAGACCCAGTACTTC. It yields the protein CASSLSQKETQYF.

CDR3 in amino acids: CASSISGTELFF. The CDR3 DNA reads TGTGCCAGTAGTATATCGGGGACGGAACTGTTTTTT. The V gene is TRBV19, the J gene TRBJ1-4, with a possible D match to TRBD1 (5 bases). The CDR3 length is 12 residues. Germline CDR1 LNHDA, CDR2 SQIVND (reference sequence). Trimming stripped 2 bases from V and 12 bases from J, with 10 bases between.

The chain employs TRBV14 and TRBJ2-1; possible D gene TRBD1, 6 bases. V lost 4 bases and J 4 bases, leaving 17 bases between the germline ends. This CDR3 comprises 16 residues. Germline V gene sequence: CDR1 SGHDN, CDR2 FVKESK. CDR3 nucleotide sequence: TGTGCCAGCAGCCTCACCCAGGGGACCCCTTACAATGAGCAGTTCTTC. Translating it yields CASSLTQGTPYNEQFF.

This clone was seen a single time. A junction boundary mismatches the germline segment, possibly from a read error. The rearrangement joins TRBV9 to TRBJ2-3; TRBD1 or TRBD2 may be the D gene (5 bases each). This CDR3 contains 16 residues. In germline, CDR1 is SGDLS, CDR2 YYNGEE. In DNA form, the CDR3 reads TGTGCCAGTAGCGTAGGACACCAGAATCCCACAGATACGCAGTATTTT. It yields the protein CASSVGHQNPTDTQYF.

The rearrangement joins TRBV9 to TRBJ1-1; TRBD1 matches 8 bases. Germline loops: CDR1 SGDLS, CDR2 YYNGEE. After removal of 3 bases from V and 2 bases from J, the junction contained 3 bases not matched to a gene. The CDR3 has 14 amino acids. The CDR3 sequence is CASSAGGGNTEAFF. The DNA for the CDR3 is TGTGCCAGCAGCGCAGGGGGCGGAAACACTGAAGCTTTCTTT.

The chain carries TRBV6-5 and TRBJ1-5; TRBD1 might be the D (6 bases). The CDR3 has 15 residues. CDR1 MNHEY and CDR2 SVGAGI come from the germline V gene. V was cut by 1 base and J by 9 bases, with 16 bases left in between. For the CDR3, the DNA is TGTGCCAGCAGTTACTTAAGGGGGGTATTGTGGCCCCAGCATTTT. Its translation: CASSYLRGVLWPQHF.

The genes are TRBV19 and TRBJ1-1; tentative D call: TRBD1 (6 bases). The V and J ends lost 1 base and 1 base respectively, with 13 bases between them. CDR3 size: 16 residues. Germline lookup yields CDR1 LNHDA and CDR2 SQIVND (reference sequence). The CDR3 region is CASSIVDRVRNTEAFF. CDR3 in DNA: TGTGCCAGTAGTATAGTGGACAGAGTAAGGAACACTGAAGCTTTCTTT.

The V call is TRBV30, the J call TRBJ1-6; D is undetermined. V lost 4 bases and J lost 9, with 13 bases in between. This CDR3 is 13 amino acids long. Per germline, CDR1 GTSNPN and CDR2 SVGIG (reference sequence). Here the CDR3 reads CAWNRAMGSPLHF. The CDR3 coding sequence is TGTGCCTGGAATCGGGCTATGGGTTCACCCCTCCACTTT.

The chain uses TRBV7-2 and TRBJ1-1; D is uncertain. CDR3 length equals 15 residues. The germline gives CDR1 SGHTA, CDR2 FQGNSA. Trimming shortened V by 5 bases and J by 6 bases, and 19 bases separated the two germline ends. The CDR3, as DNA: TGTGCCAGCAGCCCAAAATCTGGGATAAGGGCTGAAGCTTTCTTT. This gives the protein CASSPKSGIRAEAFF.

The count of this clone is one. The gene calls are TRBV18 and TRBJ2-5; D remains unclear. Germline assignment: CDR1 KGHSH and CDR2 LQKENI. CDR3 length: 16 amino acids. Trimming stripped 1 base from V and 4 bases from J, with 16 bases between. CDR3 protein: CASSPRGTAWGETQYF. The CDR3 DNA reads TGTGCCAGCTCACCACGGGGAACAGCCTGGGGAGAGACCCAGTACTTC.

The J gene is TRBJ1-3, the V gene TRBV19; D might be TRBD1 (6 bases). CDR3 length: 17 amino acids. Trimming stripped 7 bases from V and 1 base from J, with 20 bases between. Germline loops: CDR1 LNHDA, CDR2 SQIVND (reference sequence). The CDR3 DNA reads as TGTGCCAGTACAACACGGGGGCCTCTGGGGTCTGGAAACACCATATATTTT. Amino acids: CASTTRGPLGSGNTIYF.